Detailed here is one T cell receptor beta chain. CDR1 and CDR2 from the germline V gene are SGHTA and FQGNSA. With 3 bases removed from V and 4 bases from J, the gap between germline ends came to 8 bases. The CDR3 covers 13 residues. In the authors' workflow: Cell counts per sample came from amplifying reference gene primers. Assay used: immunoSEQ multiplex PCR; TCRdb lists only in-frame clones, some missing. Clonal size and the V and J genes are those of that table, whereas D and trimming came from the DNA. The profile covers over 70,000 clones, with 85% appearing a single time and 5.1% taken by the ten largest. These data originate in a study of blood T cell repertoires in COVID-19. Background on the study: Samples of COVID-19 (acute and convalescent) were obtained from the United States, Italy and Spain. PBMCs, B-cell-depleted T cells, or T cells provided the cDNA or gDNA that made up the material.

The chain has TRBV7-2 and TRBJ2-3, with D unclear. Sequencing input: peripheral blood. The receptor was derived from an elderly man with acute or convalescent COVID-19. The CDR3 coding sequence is TGTGCCAGCAGCTTCGCTGAGGCAGATACGCAGTATTTT. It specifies CASSFAEADTQYF.